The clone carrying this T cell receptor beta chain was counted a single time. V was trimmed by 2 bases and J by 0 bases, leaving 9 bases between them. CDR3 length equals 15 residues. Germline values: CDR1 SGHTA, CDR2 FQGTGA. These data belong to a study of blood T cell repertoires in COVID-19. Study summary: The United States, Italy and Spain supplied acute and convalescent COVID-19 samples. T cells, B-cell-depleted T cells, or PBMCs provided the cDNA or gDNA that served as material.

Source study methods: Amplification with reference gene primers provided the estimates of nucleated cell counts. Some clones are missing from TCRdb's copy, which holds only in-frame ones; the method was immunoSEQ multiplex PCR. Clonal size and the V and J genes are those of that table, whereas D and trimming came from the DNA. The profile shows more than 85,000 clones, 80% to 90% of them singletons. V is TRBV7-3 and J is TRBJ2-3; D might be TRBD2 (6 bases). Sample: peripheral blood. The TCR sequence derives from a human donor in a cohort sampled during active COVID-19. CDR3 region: CASSLYGTSTDTQYF. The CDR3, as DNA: TGTGCCAGCAGCTTATACGGGACTAGCACAGATACGCAGTATTTT. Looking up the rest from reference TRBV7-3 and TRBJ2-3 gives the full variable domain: GAGVSQTPSNKVTEKGKYVELRCDPISGHTALYWYRQSLGQGPEFLIYFQGTGAADDSGLPNDRFFAVRPEGSVSTLKIQRTERGDSAVYLCASSLYGTSTDTQYFGPGTRLTVL.